Listed here are 24 T cell receptor beta chains from one sample, sequenced in a study of long-term antiretroviral therapy in people with HIV. At survey level, the immunoSEQ assay was run in its v3.0 version. TCRdb's copy holds only in-frame clones and misses some; the assay was immunoSEQ multiplex PCR. The sample carries 20,000 to 30,000 clones, approximately 82% recorded once. The sample was unsorted PBMCs, taken 3 years after starting antiretroviral therapy. The origin of the receptors is a man in his fifties or sixties with HIV.

The V call is TRBV28, the J call TRBJ1-1; 8 bases line up with TRBD1. The CDR3 extends over 14 amino acids. The V gene end was trimmed by 6 bases and the J gene end by 7 bases; junction bases not matched to a gene: 10. From germline, CDR1 is MDHEN and CDR2 SYDVKM. CDR3 coding DNA: TGTGCCAGCAGGTCCGGGACAGGAGTTTATGAAGCTTTCTTT. Translation: CASRSGTGVYEAFF.

This clone occurred a few times. This rearrangement joins TRBV2 to TRBJ1-1, with D perhaps TRBD1 (6 bases). V lost 8 bases and J 7 bases, leaving 23 bases between the germline ends. The CDR3 consists of 15 residues. Germline V gene data show CDR1 as SNHLY and CDR2 as FYNNEI. The CDR3 sequence: CASHKWGLGEGEAFF. In DNA form, the CDR3 reads TGTGCCAGCCACAAATGGGGGCTCGGAGAGGGTGAAGCTTTCTTT. The full variable domain, rest sourced from reference TRBV2 and TRBJ1-1, is EPEVTQTPSHQVTQMGQEVILRCVPISNHLYFYWYRQILGQKVEFLVSFYNNEISEKSEIFDDQFSVERPDGSNFTLKIRSTKLEDSAMYFCASHKWGLGEGEAFFGQGTRLTVV.

The V and J genes are TRBV27 and TRBJ1-2; TRBD1 is a possible D gene (6 bases). Germline V gene data show CDR1 as MNHEY and CDR2 as SMNVEV (reference sequence). This CDR3 spans 13 amino acids. V was clipped by 3 bases and J by 4 bases, with 9 bases between them. CDR3 nucleotides: TGTGCCAGCAGTTTTGGGGGCGGCTATGGCTACACCTTC. Amino acid sequence: CASSFGGGYGYTF.

This clone was detected once. The rearrangement links TRBV9 to TRBJ1-1; TRBD1 aligns across 10 bases. The CDR3 loop spans 20 amino acids. Germline V lookup: CDR1 SGDLS, CDR2 YYNGEE. Losses at the gene ends were 0 bases for V and 5 bases for J; bases not matched to a gene: 19. For the CDR3, the DNA is TGTGCCAGCAGCGTAGGTCTCGTAGGGGTAGAAGACAGGGGGCATACTGAAGCTTTCTTT. This sequence encodes CASSVGLVGVEDRGHTEAFF.

The V and J genes are TRBV13 and TRBJ1-1; 7 positions match TRBD1. Per the germline V gene, CDR1 is PRHDT and CDR2 is FYEKMQ (reference sequence). CDR3 length: 14 amino acids. V shed 7 bases, J shed 10 bases, and the junction held 15 bases outside the gene matches. CDR3 nucleotides: TGTGCCAGCACCCTGGACAGGTTAAGCGGGGGAGCTTTCTTT. It yields the protein CASTLDRLSGGAFF. The full variable domain, completed using reference TRBV13 and TRBJ1-1, is AAGVIQSPRHLIKEKRETATLKCYPIPRHDTVYWYQQGPGQDPQFLISFYEKMQSDKGSIPDRFSAQQFSDYHSELNMSSLELGDSALYFCASTLDRLSGGAFFGQGTRLTVV.

V gene TRBV5-1 combines with J gene TRBJ2-1; 13 bases align to TRBD2. Germline V gene sequence: CDR1 SGHRS, CDR2 YFSETQ. The V segment lost 4 bases and the J segment 9 bases; nucleotides outside the gene matches: 4. The CDR3 contains 14 residues. CDR3 sequence (DNA): TGCGCCAGCAGCCCGGGACTAGCGGGAACTGAGCAGTTCTTC. Encoded protein: CASSPGLAGTEQFF. The full variable domain, in which reference TRBV5-1 and TRBJ2-1 provide the parts outside the CDR3, is KAGVTQTPRYLIKTRGQQVTLSCSPISGHRSVSWYQQTPGQGLQFLFEYFSETQRNKGNFPGRFSGRQFSNSRSEMNVSTLELGDSALYLCASSPGLAGTEQFFGPGTRLTVL.

V usage is TRBV5-1 and J usage is TRBJ2-3; D gene ambiguous. This CDR3 has 15 residues. V gave up 0 bases and J gave up 6 bases, with 14 bases separating them. CDR1 SGHRS and CDR2 YFSETQ come from the germline V gene. CDR3: CASSLVGTPLDTQYF. CDR3 in DNA: TGCGCCAGCAGCTTGGTTGGTACCCCACTGGATACGCAGTATTTT. Supplemented by reference TRBV5-1 and TRBJ2-3, the full variable domain reads KAGVTQTPRYLIKTRGQQVTLSCSPISGHRSVSWYQQTPGQGLQFLFEYFSETQRNKGNFPGRFSGRQFSNSRSEMNVSTLELGDSALYLCASSLVGTPLDTQYFGPGTRLTVL.

The chain combines TRBV25-1 with TRBJ1-1; D is undetermined. There are 10 residues in the CDR3. The V end lost 10 bases, the J end lost 5 bases, and 8 bases lay between the germline ends. Germline CDR1 is MGHDK and CDR2 is SYGVNS. As DNA, the CDR3 is TGTGCCACCCTAGGGACTGAAGCTTTCTTT. Its translation: CATLGTEAFF.

In its sample, this clone was seen once. This chain links TRBV6-5 with TRBJ2-1; D gene ambiguous. Germline CDR1 and CDR2: MNHEY and SVGAGI. The ends were cut back, 2 bases at V and 0 bases at J, with 11 bases in the middle. The CDR3 extends over 16 amino acids. CDR3 in amino acids: CASSYTALSSYNEQFF. Here the CDR3 DNA reads TGTGCCAGCAGTTACACTGCCCTAAGCTCCTACAATGAGCAGTTCTTC.

This rearrangement joins TRBV28 to TRBJ2-7; D unresolved. The V gene lost 1 base and the J gene lost 2 bases, with 12 bases spanning the gap. Germline CDR1 is MDHEN and CDR2 is SYDVKM. The CDR3 loop spans 15 amino acids. CDR3 residues: CASSLLRAGTYEQYF. In nucleotides, the CDR3 is TGTGCCAGCAGTTTATTAAGGGCCGGAACCTACGAGCAGTACTTC. Full variable domain (outside the CDR3, taken from reference TRBV28 and TRBJ2-7): DVKVTQSSRYLVKRTGEKVFLECVQDMDHENMFWYRQDPGLGLRLIYFSYDVKMKEKGDIPEGYSVSREKKERFSLILESASTNQTSMYLCASSLLRAGTYEQYFGPGTRLTVT.

The chain combines TRBV5-1 with TRBJ1-5; D gene ambiguous. V lost 2 bases, J lost 0 bases, and 12 bases lay in between. Looked up from germline, CDR1 is SGHRS and CDR2 is YFSETQ. The CDR3 totals 16 residues. The CDR3 nucleotides read TGCGCCAGCAGCTTAAGACCGAGAAATAGCAATCAGCCCCAGCATTTT. Translation gives CASSLRPRNSNQPQHF.

The rearrangement uses TRBV6-6 and TRBJ2-1, with 9 nucleotides matching TRBD2. J lost 7 bases, V lost 6 bases, and 13 bases had no gene match. The CDR3 spans 16 residues. CDR1 and CDR2 (germline): MNHNY, SVGAGI (reference sequence). DNA of the CDR3: TGTGCCAGCAGCCTCCTGGGGGCGGGGGGGCAGAATGAGCAGTTCTTC. This encodes CASSLLGAGGQNEQFF.

The V and J genes are TRBV28 and TRBJ1-1, with 7 nucleotides matching TRBD1. The CDR3 has 13 residues. Trimming removed 3 bases from V and 6 bases from J; junction bases left unmatched: 4. Germline CDR1 and CDR2: MDHEN and SYDVKM. CDR3 sequence reads: CASSLIQGPEAFF. CDR3 nucleotides: TGTGCCAGCAGTTTGATACAGGGGCCTGAAGCTTTCTTT.

This chain connects TRBV6-5 to TRBJ2-5; TRBD1 matches 8 bases. The V gene end was trimmed by 2 bases and the J gene end by 7 bases; junction bases not matched to a gene: 6. CDR1 and CDR2 (germline): MNHEY, SVGAGI. The CDR3 contains 14 residues. The chain's CDR3 is CASSYGGQGRTQYF. CDR3 coding DNA: TGTGCCAGCAGTTACGGAGGACAGGGACGGACCCAGTACTTC.

The rearrangement joins TRBV7-2 to TRBJ2-1, with 7 positions matching TRBD2. The J segment lost 8 bases and the V segment lost 2 bases, leaving 6 bases of the junction unmatched. The germline V gene has CDR1 SGHTA and CDR2 FQGNSA. The CDR3 covers 14 residues. The CDR3 loop reads CASSLMASGHEQFF. The CDR3 DNA follows: TGTGCCAGCAGCTTAATGGCTAGCGGCCATGAGCAGTTCTTC. Looking up the rest from reference TRBV7-2 and TRBJ2-1 gives the full variable domain: GAGVSQSPSNKVTEKGKDVELRCDPISGHTALYWYRQSLGQGLEFLIYFQGNSAPDKSGLPSDRFSAERTGGSVSTLTIQRTQQEDSAVYLCASSLMASGHEQFFGPGTRLTVL.

This clone has only a few counts. The V gene is TRBV10-2, the J gene TRBJ1-5; D is uncertain. The V gene's germline CDR1 is WSHSY and CDR2 SAAADI. Trimming shortened V by 10 bases and J by 7 bases, and 14 bases separated the two germline ends. The CDR3 sequence is 12 residues long. This CDR3 is CATRGGEQPQHF. CDR3 coding DNA: TGCGCCACCAGAGGTGGGGAACAGCCCCAGCATTTT.

This chain connects TRBV6-6 to TRBJ2-7, with D possibly matching TRBD2 (6 bases). V was cut by 2 bases and J by 3 bases, with 14 bases left in between. CDR1 and CDR2 from the germline V gene are MNHNY and SVGAGI (reference sequence). The CDR3 contains 15 residues. The CDR3 nucleotides read TGTGCCAGCAGTTACGGGGGAGGAGGGAGCTACGAGCAGTACTTC. This encodes CASSYGGGGSYEQYF.

This rearrangement joins TRBV28 to TRBJ2-5, with 9 bases matching TRBD1. Germline CDR1 reads MDHEN; CDR2 reads SYDVKM. V was clipped by 10 bases and J by 6 bases; unmatched bases: 18. CDR3 size: 16 residues. CDR3 amino acids: CATASSDRGIEKTQYF. The CDR3 nucleotides read TGTGCCACTGCTTCGTCGGACAGGGGAATCGAAAAGACCCAGTACTTC.

V gene TRBV2 combines with J gene TRBJ1-4, with D uncertain. The CDR3 extends over 15 amino acids. Per the germline V gene, CDR1 is SNHLY and CDR2 is FYNNEI. The V end was cut by 6 bases, the J end by 8 bases, with 19 bases between. The CDR3 is CASSRLRALKEKLFF. Written as DNA, the CDR3 is TGTGCCAGCAGCCGATTGAGGGCCCTAAAAGAAAAACTGTTTTTT.

This clone showed up just a few times. The V and J genes are TRBV11-2 and TRBJ2-7; D gene unclear. The CDR3 length is 11 residues. V was cut by 3 bases and J by 4 bases, with 4 bases left in between. CDR1 and CDR2 (germline): SGHAT, FQNNGV. CDR3 region: CASSLMYEQYF. The CDR3 coding sequence is TGTGCCAGCAGCTTGATGTACGAGCAGTACTTC.

This chain connects TRBV19 to TRBJ1-2; D is possibly TRBD1 (6 bases). The germline V gene has CDR1 LNHDA and CDR2 SQIVND (reference sequence). V was shortened by 0 bases and J by 0 bases, with 11 bases between the two germline ends. The CDR3 has 16 residues. CDR3 nucleotide sequence: TGTGCCAGTAGTATAGATCAAGGACAGACTAACTATGGCTACACCTTC. Protein: CASSIDQGQTNYGYTF.

The genes are TRBV19 and TRBJ2-3; D unclear. V shed 3 bases and J shed 6 bases, with 4 bases lying between them. Germline V gene data show CDR1 as LNHDA and CDR2 as SQIVND (reference sequence). This CDR3 is 11 amino acids long. The CDR3: CASSIYDTQYF. The CDR3 DNA reads as TGTGCCAGTAGTATTTACGATACGCAGTATTTT.

This clone showed up just once. V gene TRBV6-6 combines with J gene TRBJ2-1; TRBD2 matches 12 bases. Unmatched junction bases numbered 3, after V lost 6 bases and J lost 0 bases. The V gene's germline CDR1 is MNHNY and CDR2 SVGAGI (reference sequence). This CDR3 has 16 amino acids. The CDR3 protein is CASSPTSGSSYNEQFF. In nucleotides, the CDR3 is TGTGCCAGCAGCCCGACTAGCGGGAGCTCCTACAATGAGCAGTTCTTC.

The CDR3 coding sequence is TGTGCCTGGAGTTTAGCCCACGAGCAGTACTTC. As protein: CAWSLAHEQYF. The V call is TRBV30, the J call TRBJ2-7, with D unresolved. Trimming cost V 2 bases and J 5 bases, with 7 bases left between them. Germline V gene data show CDR1 as GTSNPN and CDR2 as SVGIG (reference sequence). The CDR3 sequence is 11 residues long.